The rows below give T cell receptor beta chains drawn from one sample of a study of CD8 T cells in Susac syndrome. One entry per CDR3 protein, called by TCRdb with MiXCR from the immunoSEQ multiplex PCR reads. The table has about 150,000 distinct CDR3 sequences, around 92% seen once. Sequencing used CD4+ T cells from PBMCs. These receptors were taken from a human donor in good health. The CDR3 runs from the conserved cysteine through the conserved F or W. A D gene is named only where the DNA matches it firmly. Expanded clones are given a class, and other clones once, few, many or no size at all.

CDR3 DNA: TGTGCCAGCAGCGTCCTGACAGGGGCCAATGAGCAGTTCTTC
CDR3 protein: CASSVLTGANEQFF
V gene: TRBV9
D gene: TRBD1
clone size: -
J gene: TRBJ2-1

CDR3 DNA: TGCGCCAGCAGCGGGAGGGATCGGGGTTACGAGCAGTACTTC
CDR3 protein: CASSGRDRGYEQYF
V gene: TRBV5-1
D gene: TRBD2
clone size: few
J gene: TRBJ2-7

CDR3 DNA: TGTGCCAGCAGCCAAGGAGTGGGGGGCCTCTACAATGAGCAGTTCTTC
CDR3 protein: CASSQGVGGLYNEQFF
V gene: TRBV4-2
D gene: -
clone size: -
J gene: TRBJ2-1

CDR3 DNA: TGTGCCAGCAGCCAAACCGGGACAGGGAGTGAAAAACTGTTTTTT
CDR3 protein: CASSQTGTGSEKLFF
V gene: TRBV4-2
D gene: TRBD1
clone size: -
J gene: TRBJ1-4

CDR3 DNA: TGTGCCAGCAGCCCATCGACTAGCGGCAATGAGCAGTTCTTC
CDR3 protein: CASSPSTSGNEQFF
V gene: TRBV7-8
D gene: TRBD2
clone size: -
J gene: TRBJ2-1

CDR3 DNA: TGTGCCAGCAGCGGGGGTGAAGGCGGTACAGCCAAAAACATTCAGTACTTC
CDR3 protein: CASSGGEGGTAKNIQYF
V gene: TRBV5-4
D gene: -
clone size: -
J gene: TRBJ2-4

CDR3 DNA: TGTGCCAGCTCACCGGTGGGACCACCCGTCGGGGAGCTGTTTTTT
CDR3 protein: CASSPVGPPVGELFF
V gene: TRBV18
D gene: -
clone size: -
J gene: TRBJ2-2

CDR3 DNA: TGCGCCAGCAGCCAAGTATTGGCTCCTCAAGAGACCCAGTACTTC
CDR3 protein: CASSQVLAPQETQYF
V gene: TRBV4-3
D gene: -
clone size: -
J gene: TRBJ2-5

CDR3 DNA: TGTGCCAGCAGCCTCGCAGGGCCTAGGGGCTACACCTTC
CDR3 protein: CASSLAGPRGYTF
V gene: TRBV7-9
D gene: -
clone size: -
J gene: TRBJ1-2

CDR3 DNA: TGCGCCAGCAGCTTGAAGGGGAAGGATGAAAAACTGTTTTTT
CDR3 protein: CASSLKGKDEKLFF
V gene: TRBV5-1
D gene: -
clone size: -
J gene: TRBJ1-4

CDR3 DNA: TGCGCCAGCAGCTTGGCTAGCGGGAGGAAAACCGGGGAGCTGTTTTTT
CDR3 protein: CASSLASGRKTGELFF
V gene: TRBV5-1
D gene: TRBD2
clone size: -
J gene: TRBJ2-2

CDR3 DNA: TGTGCCAGCAGTATGGACAGGAACACTGAAGCTTTCTTT
CDR3 protein: CASSMDRNTEAFF
V gene: TRBV2
D gene: -
clone size: -
J gene: TRBJ1-1

CDR3 DNA: TGTGCCAGCAGCCAGAGGACAGTAAACACTGAAGCTTTCTTT
CDR3 protein: CASSQRTVNTEAFF
V gene: TRBV3-1
D gene: -
clone size: few
J gene: TRBJ1-1

CDR3 DNA: TGCGCCAGCAGCTTGGAGCTTAGGGGCCTGAGCTATGGCTACACCTTC
CDR3 protein: CASSLELRGLSYGYTF
V gene: TRBV5-1
D gene: -
clone size: -
J gene: TRBJ1-2

CDR3 DNA: TGTGCCAGCAGCGTAGGGGGACTTTTCATTACCTCTAGCACAGATACGCAGTATTTT
CDR3 protein: CASSVGGLFITSSTDTQYF
V gene: TRBV7-2
D gene: -
clone size: -
J gene: TRBJ2-3

CDR3 DNA: TGTGCCAGCTTAGGAGGGACAGCGAACACTGAAGCTTTCTTT
CDR3 protein: CASLGGTANTEAFF
V gene: TRBV28
D gene: TRBD1
clone size: -
J gene: TRBJ1-1

CDR3 DNA: TGTGCCAGCAGCCACTCGACAGGGCCCGGGAGGCCCCAGCATTTT
CDR3 protein: CASSHSTGPGRPQHF
V gene: TRBV6-6
D gene: TRBD1
clone size: -
J gene: TRBJ1-5

CDR3 DNA: TGTGCCAGCAGCGTAGCTACGGGGGAAGCTGGAAACACCATATATTTT
CDR3 protein: CASSVATGEAGNTIYF
V gene: TRBV9
D gene: -
clone size: -
J gene: TRBJ1-3

CDR3 DNA: TGTGCCAGCTCCGGGGGGGCCAGATACGAGCAGTACTTC
CDR3 protein: CASSGGARYEQYF
V gene: TRBV18
D gene: TRBD2
clone size: -
J gene: TRBJ2-7

CDR3 DNA: TGTGCCACCAGTGAGTTGACAGGGCGGTGCACTGAAGCTTTCTTT
CDR3 protein: CATSELTGRCTEAFF
V gene: TRBV24-1
D gene: TRBD1
clone size: -
J gene: TRBJ1-1

CDR3 DNA: TGTGCCACCAGTGATTTGTATGACACTGAAGCTTTCTTT
CDR3 protein: CATSDLYDTEAFF
V gene: TRBV24-1
D gene: -
clone size: -
J gene: TRBJ1-1

CDR3 DNA: TGTGCCAGCAGCTCTCCGAGACTAGCGGAACAAGAGACCCAGTACTTC
CDR3 protein: CASSSPRLAEQETQYF
V gene: TRBV28
D gene: TRBD2
clone size: once
J gene: TRBJ2-5

CDR3 DNA: TGCAGTGCAGCTGGTCGGGGGCTATCCTACGAGCAGTACTTC
CDR3 protein: CSAAGRGLSYEQYF
V gene: TRBV20-1
D gene: -
clone size: once
J gene: TRBJ2-7

CDR3 DNA: TGCAGTGCTGATGACCCCTATAATTCACCCCTCCACTTT
CDR3 protein: CSADDPYNSPLHF
V gene: TRBV20-1
D gene: -
clone size: -
J gene: TRBJ1-6

CDR3 DNA: TGTGCCACCGCGCGCCCCCCCGGTGAGCAGTTCTTC
CDR3 protein: CATARPPGEQFF
V gene: TRBV12-3/TRBV12-4
D gene: -
clone size: once
J gene: TRBJ2-1

CDR3 DNA: TGTGCCAGCAGTTTTACGGGACAGGGCTGGGAGACCCAGTACTTC
CDR3 protein: CASSFTGQGWETQYF
V gene: TRBV6-5
D gene: TRBD1
clone size: few
J gene: TRBJ2-5

CDR3 DNA: TGCAGCGTTCTGACCAGGGGGCGGGACACTGAAGCTTTCTTT
CDR3 protein: CSVLTRGRDTEAFF
V gene: TRBV29-1
D gene: TRBD1
clone size: -
J gene: TRBJ1-1

CDR3 DNA: TGCGCCAGCAGCTTTTTGGTACAAGAGACCCAGTACTTC
CDR3 protein: CASSFLVQETQYF
V gene: TRBV5-1
D gene: -
clone size: once
J gene: TRBJ2-5

CDR3 DNA: TGTGCCAGCAGTTTTGGCCTAAATAGCAATCAGCCCCAGCATTTT
CDR3 protein: CASSFGLNSNQPQHF
V gene: TRBV12-3/TRBV12-4
D gene: -
clone size: -
J gene: TRBJ1-5

CDR3 DNA: TGCGCCAGCAGCCCGACGGGACAGCAAACCCCTAGCACAGATACGCAGTATTTT
CDR3 protein: CASSPTGQQTPSTDTQYF
V gene: TRBV5-1
D gene: TRBD1
clone size: -
J gene: TRBJ2-3

CDR3 DNA: TGCAGTCTCACAGGGGGACAGAGCTCCTACGAGCAGTACTTC
CDR3 protein: CSLTGGQSSYEQYF
V gene: TRBV20-1
D gene: TRBD1
clone size: once
J gene: TRBJ2-7

CDR3 DNA: TGCGCCAGCAGCCGTAGCCAGGGGTTAGCTAATGGCTACACCTTC
CDR3 protein: CASSRSQGLANGYTF
V gene: TRBV5-1
D gene: -
clone size: -
J gene: TRBJ1-2

CDR3 DNA: TGCGCCAGCAGCTTGAATGCCGGGAACACTGAAGCTTTCTTT
CDR3 protein: CASSLNAGNTEAFF
V gene: TRBV5-1
D gene: -
clone size: -
J gene: TRBJ1-1

CDR3 DNA: TGTGCCAGCAGAAAGGGGGGGACGAATTCACCCCTCCACTTT
CDR3 protein: CASRKGGTNSPLHF
V gene: TRBV21-1
D gene: -
clone size: -
J gene: TRBJ1-6

CDR3 DNA: TGTGCCTGGAGTGCGTACTATGGCTACACCTTC
CDR3 protein: CAWSAYYGYTF
V gene: TRBV30
D gene: -
clone size: -
J gene: TRBJ1-2

CDR3 DNA: TGTGCCACCAAACCATCGGCCACCGGGGAGCTGTTTTTT
CDR3 protein: CATKPSATGELFF
V gene: TRBV24-1
D gene: -
clone size: -
J gene: TRBJ2-2

CDR3 DNA: TGTGCCAGCAGGCACAGGGGGCTGACTGAAGCTTTCTTT
CDR3 protein: CASRHRGLTEAFF
V gene: TRBV6-2/TRBV6-3
D gene: TRBD1
clone size: -
J gene: TRBJ1-1

CDR3 DNA: TGTGCCAGCAGTGAGCGAGGATTCGAGCAGTACTTC
CDR3 protein: CASSERGFEQYF
V gene: TRBV2
D gene: -
clone size: -
J gene: TRBJ2-7

CDR3 DNA: TGTGCCAGCACCGAGGGCAGGGGGTATGTTGGCTACACCTTC
CDR3 protein: CASTEGRGYVGYTF
V gene: TRBV12-3/TRBV12-4
D gene: TRBD1
clone size: once
J gene: TRBJ1-2

CDR3 DNA: TGCGCCAGCAGTCCCGATAGCTCCTACAATGAGCAGTTCTTC
CDR3 protein: CASSPDSSYNEQFF
V gene: TRBV5-1
D gene: -
clone size: -
J gene: TRBJ2-1

CDR3 DNA: TGTGCCAGCAGTGACGAGGGGTACGAGCAGTACTTC
CDR3 protein: CASSDEGYEQYF
V gene: TRBV2
D gene: -
clone size: -
J gene: TRBJ2-7

CDR3 DNA: TGTGCCAGCAGCCCCCAGAGACAGCTTTATGGCTACACCTTC
CDR3 protein: CASSPQRQLYGYTF
V gene: TRBV7-2
D gene: -
clone size: -
J gene: TRBJ1-2

CDR3 DNA: TGTGCCAGCAGTGAACAGGACCAGCCCCAGCATTTT
CDR3 protein: CASSEQDQPQHF
V gene: TRBV25-1
D gene: -
clone size: -
J gene: TRBJ1-5

CDR3 DNA: TGTGCCAGCAGATTTTCCCGGGACAGGGTCTCCTACGAGCAGTACTTC
CDR3 protein: CASRFSRDRVSYEQYF
V gene: TRBV7-2
D gene: TRBD1
clone size: -
J gene: TRBJ2-7

CDR3 DNA: TGTGCCAGCAGTTACCCCCGAGTCGAGCAGTACTTC
CDR3 protein: CASSYPRVEQYF
V gene: TRBV6-6
D gene: -
clone size: -
J gene: TRBJ2-7

CDR3 DNA: TGTGCCAGTAGTGCGGGGGTCTCGCCCCCATACGAGCAGTACTTC
CDR3 protein: CASSAGVSPPYEQYF
V gene: TRBV19
D gene: TRBD2
clone size: -
J gene: TRBJ2-7

CDR3 DNA: TGTGCCAGCAGTGAACTAGGACAAGAGACCCAGTACTTC
CDR3 protein: CASSELGQETQYF
V gene: TRBV6-1
D gene: -
clone size: -
J gene: TRBJ2-5

CDR3 DNA: TGCAGTGCTAGAACCGGGGACAGGGAAGGATCACCCCTCCACTTT
CDR3 protein: CSARTGDREGSPLHF
V gene: TRBV20-1
D gene: TRBD1
clone size: -
J gene: TRBJ1-6

CDR3 DNA: TGCAGTGCTAAGGGGGACAGGGCTGGGGCCAACGTCCTGACTTTC
CDR3 protein: CSAKGDRAGANVLTF
V gene: TRBV20-1
D gene: TRBD1
clone size: -
J gene: TRBJ2-6

CDR3 DNA: TGCAGTGCTAGCAAAGGCCCAGCAAGCACAGATACGCAGTATTTT
CDR3 protein: CSASKGPASTDTQYF
V gene: TRBV20-1
D gene: -
clone size: -
J gene: TRBJ2-3

CDR3 DNA: TGTGCCAGCCGAGAGGCCGGACCAACCTACGAGCAGTACTTC
CDR3 protein: CASREAGPTYEQYF
V gene: TRBV27
D gene: -
clone size: -
J gene: TRBJ2-7

CDR3 DNA: TGTGCCTGGAGTGTACCAGGGGGCGACTATGGCTACACCTTC
CDR3 protein: CAWSVPGGDYGYTF
V gene: TRBV30
D gene: TRBD1
clone size: -
J gene: TRBJ1-2

CDR3 DNA: TGTGCCAGCAGCCACACCTACGAGCAGTACTTC
CDR3 protein: CASSHTYEQYF
V gene: TRBV7-2
D gene: -
clone size: -
J gene: TRBJ2-7

CDR3 DNA: TGTGCCAGCAGTACGGGGGGGCAGGGCCAAGAGACCCAGTACTTC
CDR3 protein: CASSTGGQGQETQYF
V gene: TRBV6-2/TRBV6-3
D gene: TRBD2
clone size: -
J gene: TRBJ2-5

CDR3 DNA: TGTGCCAGCAGCCCACGGCGGGATGGCGGGAATGCAGATACGCAGTATTTT
CDR3 protein: CASSPRRDGGNADTQYF
V gene: TRBV14
D gene: -
clone size: -
J gene: TRBJ2-3

CDR3 DNA: TGTGCCAGCAGGCAGGGGAGTAGCGGGGGCTACAATGAGCAGTTCTTC
CDR3 protein: CASRQGSSGGYNEQFF
V gene: TRBV7-9
D gene: TRBD2
clone size: -
J gene: TRBJ2-1

CDR3 DNA: TGCAGTGCTAGTCGGGGGTCCCCTCCGGGTACGCAGTATTTT
CDR3 protein: CSASRGSPPGTQYF
V gene: TRBV20-1
D gene: -
clone size: once
J gene: TRBJ2-3

CDR3 DNA: TGCAGCGTTGAAGCCTCGTACGAGCAGTACTTC
CDR3 protein: CSVEASYEQYF
V gene: TRBV29-1
D gene: -
clone size: -
J gene: TRBJ2-7